This T cell receptor beta chain was profiled in a study of memory CD4+ T cells and cytomegalovirus serostatus. Per germline, CDR1 SGDLS and CDR2 YYNGEE. The CDR3 covers 16 residues. Trimming removed 4 bases from V and 0 bases from J; junction bases left unmatched: 7. Under the authors' procedure: Out-of-frame sequences were removed, leaving a few million distinct TCRbeta sequences. Repertoires were generated with immunoSEQ multiplex PCR, while TCRdb's copy carries only in-frame clones and drops some. V and J calls plus clone size are reproduced from that table; the DNA served to infer D and trimming. Of over 65,000 clones in the sample, 80% are singletons; the top ten hold roughly 0.85%. The sort gate was single viable CD3+CD4+CD8-CD45RO+ cells for memory CD4+ T cells. Serum IgG to CMV pp150, pp28, p38 and p52 defined serostatus.

This sequence was found in an adult in good health and CMV-seronegative. Sequencing was carried out using memory CD4+ T cells from blood. J is TRBJ1-5 and V is TRBV9; 7 nucleotides align to TRBD1. The CDR3: CASSPGTDHSNQPQHF. The CDR3 DNA is TGTGCCAGCAGCCCCGGGACAGATCATAGCAATCAGCCCCAGCATTTT.